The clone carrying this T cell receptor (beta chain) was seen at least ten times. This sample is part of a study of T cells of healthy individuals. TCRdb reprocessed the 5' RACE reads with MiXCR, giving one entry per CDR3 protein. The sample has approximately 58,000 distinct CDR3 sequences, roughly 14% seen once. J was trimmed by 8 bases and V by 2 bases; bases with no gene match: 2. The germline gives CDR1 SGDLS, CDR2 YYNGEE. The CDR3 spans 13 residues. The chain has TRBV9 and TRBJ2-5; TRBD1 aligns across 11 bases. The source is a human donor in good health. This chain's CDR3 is CASSVGTGGTQYF. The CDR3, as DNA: TGTGCCAGCAGCGTTGGGACAGGGGGTACCCAGTACTTC.